This TCR beta chain was recovered during a study of cytomegalovirus exposure and HLA in healthy donors. About the study: Of all 370 or so donors who were genotyped, roughly 83% belonged to the Caucasian-associated ancestry cluster. Study observations and caveats: Cytomegalovirus-associated status was assigned to approximately 160 TCR beta chains. Later findings reportedly placed an Asian-associated ancestry cluster below the approximately 620-donor mean for N-insertions.

The PCR used 60 Vbeta and 13 Jbeta primers. Here immunoSEQ multiplex PCR was the method, and the copy in TCRdb shows in-frame clones only, minus some. The sample records fewer than 250,000 clones, around 85% being singletons. CDR3 length: 16 amino acids. Germline V gene sequence: CDR1 LGHNA, CDR2 YSLEER. V shed 0 bases and J 5 bases; nucleotides not matched to a gene: 7. On this clone itself: Its antigen is not known.

The material sequenced was PBMCs. This rearrangement joins TRBV4-3 to TRBJ2-3; 8 nucleotides line up with TRBD2. The clonotype was recovered from a man between 18 and 35 years old in good health and CMV-seronegative. This CDR3 is CASSQDGRGLGDTQYF. The CDR3 DNA sequence: TGCGCCAGCAGCCAAGACGGGAGGGGACTGGGAGATACGCAGTATTTT.